This paragraph covers one T cell receptor beta chain sequence. The antigen remains undetermined. This sample is part of a study of T cells in localized non-small cell lung cancer. The CDR3 contains 13 residues. V was pared by 4 bases and J by 4 bases, with 11 bases between. Germline CDR1 reads SQVTM; CDR2 reads ANQGSEA. Profiled with immunoSEQ multiplex PCR; TCRdb holds only in-frame clones, not every one. This repertoire shows about 48,000 clones, approximately 80% found once; its top ten account for around 17%. Study results and limitations: Heterogeneity is still possible, as just one tumor region was sequenced.

This TCR came from a man aged 35 to 69 with stage I squamous cell lung carcinoma. The rearrangement joins TRBV29-1 to TRBJ1-5; no firm D call. Sequencing used peripheral blood, obtained before any cancer treatment. Here the CDR3 reads CSVAGEGNQPQHF. The CDR3 coding sequence is TGCAGCGTTGCCGGGGAAGGGAATCAGCCCCAGCATTTT.